The clone carrying this T cell receptor (beta chain) occurred many times. Its target is unknown. This sample was taken from a study of T cells in Graves' hyperthyroidism and ophthalmopathy. Study details: Peripheral blood was taken when the disease was first diagnosed, before any treatment began.

CDR3 length: 14 residues. Germline V gives CDR1 GTSNPN, CDR2 SVGIG (reference sequence). The J segment lost 5 bases and the V segment lost 3 bases, leaving 4 bases of the junction unmatched. Amplified TCR beta CDR3 regions came from RNA transcripts. A first-round RT-PCR of the TCR CDR3 used the HTBI primer set. TCRdb reprocessed the multiplex PCR reads with MiXCR, giving one entry per CDR3 protein. This sample has some 580,000 distinct CDR3 sequences, with about a sixth found just once. Study-wide results and caveats: Before onset, by a median of about seven months, the model predicted ophthalmopathy.

The chain has TRBV30 and TRBJ2-7, with 13 positions matching TRBD2. The source material was blood. The clonotype originates from a woman in her forties with Graves' ophthalmopathy. The CDR3, as DNA: TGTGCCTGGAGCCGGACTAGCGGGAGAGACGAGCAGTACTTC. This gives the protein CAWSRTSGRDEQYF.